The source of this T cell receptor beta chain is a study of cytomegalovirus exposure and HLA in healthy donors (TCRdb year 2017). At the level of the whole study: According to an earlier analysis of around 600 of the donors, 150 million to 200 million T cells yielded 117 million unique TCR beta sequences and about 300 Gb of sequence data. A later genetic analysis used genome-wide SNP genotypes for about three fifths of the roughly 700 donors, treating that subset as a discovery cohort. The study used immunosequencing to profile the T cell repertoires of 666 subjects and linked those repertoires to cytomegalovirus serostatus. An earlier analysis of several hundred of the donors used high-throughput TCR beta sequencing to judge whether each TCR beta V gene segment behaved as functional or pseudogenic. Typing coverage varied by locus: roughly 629-630 donors for A, B, C, DRB1 and DQB1; roughly 510 for DQA1; more than 600 for DPA1; about 450 for DPB1. Donor age, sex, ethnicity and CMV serostatus were compiled together with the repertoire data. Several DR-DQ haplotypes were handled as single units for association and clustering because linkage in the cohort was strong. Along with the roughly 670-subject first cohort, a separate validation cohort of around 110 different subjects was used. The aim of the study was to test whether cataloging public T cell receptors could identify signatures of past pathogen exposure. HLA typing covered class I and class II loci at four-digit resolution. Across some 400 genotyped donors of the cohort, an average of approximately 220,000 unique TCR beta nucleotide sequences per donor were sequenced, and roughly 20% of those sequences were non-productive. The genetic ancestry cluster associated with self-reported Caucasian donors included around four fifths of the roughly 360 genotyped donors. All discovery cohort repertoires had been generated on a single sequencing platform. The later analysis used no new phenotypic data to find candidate immune exposures, relying instead on TCR beta sequences and their occurrence across donors. A later analysis re-examined previously published TCR beta repertoires from around 670 donors and added high-resolution HLA genotyping to investigate patterns of TCR occurrence. To predict cytomegalovirus infection status, the study combined high-throughput TCR immunosequencing, statistical association of individual TCRs with disease status, and machine learning. Approximately 300 gigabases of sequencing data and 91 million or so unique TCR sequences made up an early release that covered about 640 HLA-typed donors.

Relative to germline, V is missing 4 bases and J is missing 2 bases, with 9 bases of the junction outside any gene match. As encoded in the germline V gene, CDR1 is SGDLS while CDR2 is YYNGEE. Spanning cysteine to phenylalanine, the CDR3 consists of 16 amino acids. The only DNA kept is the CDR3, 48 bases in frame from the first base. Receptor amplification or capture employed the immunoSEQ multiplex PCR assay. The multiplex PCR relied on a mix of 60 forward primers for TCR Vbeta segments and 13 reverse primers for TCR Jbeta segments. Amplification of the CDR3 region of rearranged TCR beta genes was performed with a multiplex PCR assay on genomic DNA. The amplified TCR beta libraries were sequenced on the Illumina HiSeq System as 87-base-pair reads. In the original analysis: A later analysis counted tens of millions of unique TCR beta chains across the 640 or so repertoires, and around 9.9 million of these chains were shared by at least two donors. A nearest-neighbor algorithm error-corrected the raw reads and collapsed the reads into unique sequences, merging closely related sequences to remove PCR and sequencing errors. CDR3 sequences were aligned to IMGT reference sequences to assign V, D and J gene segments. Each retained sequence needed at least a six-nucleotide match to both a V gene segment and a J gene segment. Rearrangements were called productive when the CDR3 lacked stop codons and stayed in frame with V and J; all others were non-productive. Following IMGT convention, CDR3 was defined as the stretch from the second conserved V-encoded cysteine to the conserved J-encoded phenylalanine. The earlier analysis of roughly 590 of the donors excluded any sequence lacking an unambiguous match to a single V gene segment. In an earlier analysis of several hundred of the donors, V segments were called functional above 56.7% productive rearrangements and were called segregating when the between-donor standard deviation exceeded 5%. A statistical classification framework was built for diagnosing cytomegalovirus status from the catalog of TCR beta chain sequences. In a later analysis, TCR nucleotide sequences were compared against IMGT/GENE-DB human TR gene sequences so that V and J genes could be assigned. A later analysis assigned CDR3 sequences and most-parsimonious VDJ recombination scenarios with the TCRdist pipeline. In a later analysis, each TCR beta chain was defined by its CDR3 amino acid sequence together with its V-gene family, and reads without a unique V-gene family were excluded. A later analysis removed 592 highly shared, low-generation-probability nucleotide sequences to deal with suspected cross-contamination and a sequencing artifact. In a later analysis, a clonal expansion index was calculated for each public chain from normalized within-repertoire ranks of inferred template counts. Generation probabilities in a later analysis came from a VDJ recombination model fitted to out-of-frame rearrangements, and those results were checked against IGoR. Hypergeometric tests were used in a later analysis to score TCR-TCR, TCR-HLA and TCR-CMV co-occurrence, with a repertoire-size bias correction applied to the TCR pairs. In a later analysis, false discovery rates were estimated by permuting HLA or CMV assignments 20 times. In a later analysis, co-occurring TCRs were grouped using DBSCAN, with TCRdist sequence similarity added in when clustering inside HLA-allele-positive subsets. For co-occurrence clustering, repertoires with fewer than 30,000 or more than 120,000 public chains were excluded, along with five repertoires with anomalous nucleotide sharing. TCRdb carries this immuneACCESS record with in-frame sequences only. Its versions omit some clonotypes, under half of them owing to an unresolved V gene in the studies checked, with the rest unexplained. V, J and clone size were drawn from that table, and D and trimming were deduced from the DNA. The sample profile shows approximately 170,000 clones; 78% of them were found once. Roughly 7% of the sample comes from the top ten.

Study-wide conclusions, independent of this receptor: Because HLA typing was unavailable for some donors at each locus, only the typed subset was used in association tests. A further reported finding was that TCR beta sequences accurately predicted the HLA-A and HLA-B alleles for most subjects in the first cohort. The 87-base-pair reads could not distinguish some IMGT-functional V segments, including TRBV6-2 and TRBV6-3, so those segments were excluded. Strong co-occurrence of HLA alleles, especially DR and DQ, made assigning TCR associations to individual alleles difficult. A later analysis associated approximately 17,000 TCR beta sequences with specific HLA alleles at a false discovery rate of 0.05. For the cohort, immune exposure information was limited to CMV serostatus. Compared with the 666-donor mean, donors in an Asian-associated ancestry cluster had fewer N-insertions in productive TCRs, according to a later genetic analysis. According to the authors, the approach could potentially be generalized to other disease states and immunological phenotypes. In a later analysis, the rate of TCR association differed among HLA loci, with DRB1 alleles having the most associated TCRs and HLA-C alleles having the fewest. Three of the identified cytomegalovirus-associated TCR beta chains were confirmed in vitro to be specific for cytomegalovirus antigens. In a later analysis, HLA-associated TCR beta chains were found to be more clonally expanded and to have lower generation probabilities than equally common non-associated chains. Most CMV-associated TCR beta chains appeared to be HLA-restricted in a later analysis, and the HLA associations seemed to be driven largely by CMV exposure. In an earlier analysis of several hundred of the donors, most TCR beta V segments were observed in productive rearrangements about 87% or about 30% of the time, broadly matching IMGT annotations. A total of 150 to 200 TCR beta chains were listed by the study as associated with cytomegalovirus. According to a later analysis, parvovirus B19, influenza, CMV and Epstein-Barr virus appeared linked to several top co-occurrence clusters. Linkage disequilibrium might explain the correlated functional status among segregating V segments, but an unknown experimental factor could not be excluded. About 17 rarely observed V segments, including chromosome 9 orphons, were excluded from the earlier analysis of approximately 600 of the donors because counts were too low. The cohort was sequenced for TCR beta chains only, and without alpha or paired-chain data the features that could be detected were limited. An association between a missense DCLRE1C variant and V-gene and J-gene trimming of TCR beta chains was found in a later genetic analysis and replicated in an independent cohort. Most TCR sequences were observed very rarely across donors, whereas some public TCRs were present in many individuals. Roughly uniform sequencing depth across donors was assumed in presence/absence analyses, although this assumption may not hold. A cluster of highly shared sequence variants was judged likely to be a technical artifact of the sequencing pipeline. The classifier was reported to diagnose cytomegalovirus status with high specificity and sensitivity in both the original cohort and the validation cohort.

This clone has just one count. Its antigen specificity is not known. Base qualities were left out, and no much larger clone turns up one base away. The cohort comprised some 700 healthy bone marrow donors. All cohort members were sampled while nominally healthy, although unrecorded immune exposures were likely present. The donor tested CMV seropositive and was one of the 289 seropositive cohort members. A peripheral blood sample was provided by each donor, and peripheral blood mononuclear cells were used for TCR beta sequencing. Genomic DNA extraction from the blood cell samples was performed with the Qiagen DNeasy Blood Extraction Kit.

The chain joins TRBV9 to TRBJ2-7, with TRBD2 matching 10 junction bases. Source material: PBMCs. This TCR was recovered from a middle-aged woman in good health and CMV-seropositive. The nucleotides are TGTGCCAGCAGCTCAGTCGGGAGCGGGGGGGCCTACGAGCAGTACTTC. This codes for CASSSVGSGGAYEQYF.